In its sample, the clone carrying this T cell receptor (beta chain) was seen a few times. These data come from a study of blood T cell repertoires in COVID-19. About the research overall: Acute and convalescent COVID-19 samples came from the United States, Italy and Spain. The analysed material was cDNA or gDNA that came from T cells, B-cell-depleted T cells, or PBMCs.

The data were produced by immunoSEQ multiplex PCR, yet TCRdb's version contains in-frame clones alone and is incomplete. The sample yields about 200,000 clones, roughly 85% seen once. Participants were aged about 18 to 90 years, lived in around 25 US areas, and enrolled virtually. The source is a woman between 35 and 50 years old with acute COVID-19. The specimen sequenced was PBMCs or T cells enriched from blood (not recorded which).

CDR3: CASSLVGPLPTSVYEQYF. The CDR3 DNA sequence: TGCGCCAGCAGCTTGGTCGGGCCCCTTCCGACTAGCGTGTACGAGCAGTACTTC. The rearrangement links TRBV5-1 to TRBJ2-7; TRBD2 agrees at 8 bases. The CDR3 loop spans 18 amino acids. CDR1 and CDR2 (germline): SGHRS, YFSETQ. V shed 0 bases and J 4 bases; nucleotides not matched to a gene: 15.